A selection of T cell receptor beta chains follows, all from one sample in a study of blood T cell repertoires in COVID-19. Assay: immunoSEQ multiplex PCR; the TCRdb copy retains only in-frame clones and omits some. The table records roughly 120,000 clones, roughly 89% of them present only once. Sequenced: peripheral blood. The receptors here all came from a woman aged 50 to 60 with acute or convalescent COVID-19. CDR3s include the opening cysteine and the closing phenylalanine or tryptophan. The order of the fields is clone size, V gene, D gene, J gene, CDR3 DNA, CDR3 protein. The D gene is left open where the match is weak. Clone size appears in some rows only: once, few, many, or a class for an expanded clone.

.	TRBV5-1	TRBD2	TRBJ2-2	TGCGCCAGCAGCTTTACTAGCGTCCCCGGGGAGCTGTTTTTT	CASSFTSVPGELFF
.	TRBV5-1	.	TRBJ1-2	TGCGCCAGCAGCTTGGGCGTATCCCAGCAGGGCTATGGCTACACCTTC	CASSLGVSQQGYGYTF
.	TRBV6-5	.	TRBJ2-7	TGTGCCAGCAGTCCCGGGTTCTTCCTCGAGCAGTACTTC	CASSPGFFLEQYF
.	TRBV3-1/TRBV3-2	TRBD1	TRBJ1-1	TGTGCCAGCAGCGGACAGGGGGCCACTGAAGCTTTCTTT	CASSGQGATEAFF
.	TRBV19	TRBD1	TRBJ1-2	TGTGCCAGTAGATCGGGACAGGGCCGGTACGGCTACACCTTC	CASRSGQGRYGYTF
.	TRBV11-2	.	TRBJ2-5	TGTGCCAGCAGTCTGGGAACAAGGTGGCGGGAAGGAGAGACCCAGTACTTC	CASSLGTRWREGETQYF
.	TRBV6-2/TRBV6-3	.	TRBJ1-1	TGTGCCAGCAGTTTGGCAGGGGCGAACACTGAAGCTTTCTTT	CASSLAGANTEAFF
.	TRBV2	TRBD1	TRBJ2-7	TGTGCCGGCGCAGGACAGGGATTATCCGAGCAGTACTTC	CAGAGQGLSEQYF
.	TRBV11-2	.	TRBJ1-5	TGTGCCAGCAGCCGGAGGACGGGGGGGCAGGTCAATCAGCCCCAGCATTTT	CASSRRTGGQVNQPQHF
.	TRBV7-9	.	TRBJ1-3	TGTGCCAGCAGCTTAGTGGAGACAGAGGGAAACACCATATATTTT	CASSLVETEGNTIYF
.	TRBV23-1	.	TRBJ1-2	TGCGCCAGCAGTCCTCGGGACTTTCATAACTATGGCTACACCTTC	CASSPRDFHNYGYTF
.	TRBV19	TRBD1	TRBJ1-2	TGTGCCAGTAGTATACAGGGGGCAGGTGGCTACACCTTC	CASSIQGAGGYTF
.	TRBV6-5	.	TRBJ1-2	TGTGCCAGCAGTTACTTTCGCGGGGCTGGATATGGCTACACCTTC	CASSYFRGAGYGYTF
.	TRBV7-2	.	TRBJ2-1	TGTGCCAGCAGCTTACGCGGGGAAGGGGTAGGTGAGCAGTTCTTC	CASSLRGEGVGEQFF
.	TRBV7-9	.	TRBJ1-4	TGTGCCAGCAGCTTAGAAGGGGTAACTAATGAAAAACTGTTTTTT	CASSLEGVTNEKLFF
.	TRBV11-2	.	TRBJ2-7	TGTGCCAGCAGCTTTTTTACAGGACGCTACGAGCAGTACTTC	CASSFFTGRYEQYF
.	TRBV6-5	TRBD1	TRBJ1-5	TGTGCCAGCAAGCGAAGACAGGGCCCCAATCAGCCCCAGCATTTT	CASKRRQGPNQPQHF
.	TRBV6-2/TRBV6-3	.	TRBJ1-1	TGTGCCAGCAGCCCAACAAACACTGAAGCTTTCTTT	CASSPTNTEAFF
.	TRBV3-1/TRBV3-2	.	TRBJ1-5	TGTGCCAGCAGCCTTGGGACAAATAGCAATCAGCCCCAGCATTTT	CASSLGTNSNQPQHF
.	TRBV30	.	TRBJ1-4	TGTGCCTGGAGTATCCGTGAAAAACTGTTTTTT	CAWSIREKLFF
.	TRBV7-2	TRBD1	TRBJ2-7	TGTGCCAGCAGCTTAGATTTGCGGACAGGGGTCTACGAGCAGTACTTC	CASSLDLRTGVYEQYF
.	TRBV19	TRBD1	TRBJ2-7	TGTGCCAGTAGTATAGGGACAGGGACCTACGAGCAGTACTTC	CASSIGTGTYEQYF
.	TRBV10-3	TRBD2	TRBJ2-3	TGTGCCATCAGTGAGAGAGCGGGAGCCACAGATACGCAGTATTTT	CAISERAGATDTQYF
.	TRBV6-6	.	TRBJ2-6	TGTGCCAGCAGTATTACGAGCGCCGGGGCCAACGTCCTGACTTTC	CASSITSAGANVLTF
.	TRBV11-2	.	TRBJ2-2	TGTGCCAGCAGCTTAGGGCGGGCGAACACCGGGGAGCTGTTTTTT	CASSLGRANTGELFF
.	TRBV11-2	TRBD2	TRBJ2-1	TGTGCCAGCACGGGACTAGCCTACAATGAGCAGTTCTTC	CASTGLAYNEQFF
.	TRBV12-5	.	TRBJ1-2	TGTGCTAGTGGTTTTATACCGGGCGGGTTCGGCTACACCTTC	CASGFIPGGFGYTF
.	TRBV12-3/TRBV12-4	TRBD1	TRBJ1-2	TGTGCCAGCAGTTTAGGGACAGGGATCGGCTACACCTTC	CASSLGTGIGYTF
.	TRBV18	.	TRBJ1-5	TGTGCCAGCTCCCCCGGGACCGGGGGGAATCAGCCCCAGCATTTT	CASSPGTGGNQPQHF
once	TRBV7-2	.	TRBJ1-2	TGTGCCAGCCGCCCGACCAGGGACATCATTTCCTATGGCTACACCTTC	CASRPTRDIISYGYTF
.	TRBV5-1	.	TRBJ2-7	TGCGCCAGCAGCTTGGTCAACAGTATAATCTACGAGCAGTACTTC	CASSLVNSIIYEQYF
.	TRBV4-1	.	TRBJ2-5	TGCGCCAGCAGCCAAGAACAGTACCAAGAGACCCAGTACTTC	CASSQEQYQETQYF
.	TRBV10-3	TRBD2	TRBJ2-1	TGTGCCATCAGTGAGGCGGGGGGGTCATACAATGAGCAGTTCTTC	CAISEAGGSYNEQFF